One sample yielded the 2 T cell receptor beta chains listed below, sequenced in a study of cytomegalovirus exposure and HLA in healthy donors. The PCR ran on 60 Vbeta and 13 Jbeta primers. Repertoires were generated with immunoSEQ multiplex PCR, while TCRdb's copy carries only in-frame clones and drops some. The data contain around 160,000 clones, roughly 88% of them singletons. The sequencing sample was made of PBMCs. Source of these receptors: a woman under 30 in good health and CMV-seronegative.

The chain couples TRBV15 to TRBJ2-6; D possibly corresponds to TRBD1 (6 bases). V gave up 2 bases and J gave up 4 bases, with 12 bases separating them. The CDR3 runs 16 residues. Per the germline V gene, CDR1 is LNHNV and CDR2 is YYDKDF (reference sequence). CDR3 loop: CATSRSQGSGANVLTF. As DNA, the CDR3 is TGTGCCACCAGCAGAAGTCAGGGGTCCGGGGCCAACGTCCTGACTTTC.

This sequence joins TRBV6-5 and TRBJ2-7; 7 bases map to TRBD1. The V gene end was trimmed by 6 bases and the J gene end by 2 bases; junction bases not matched to a gene: 10. The CDR3 is 15 amino acids. Germline assignment: CDR1 MNHEY and CDR2 SVGAGI. The CDR3 bases are TGTGCCAGCAGCCGTCCTAGGGACAGACCCTACGAGCAGTACTTC. This translates into CASSRPRDRPYEQYF.